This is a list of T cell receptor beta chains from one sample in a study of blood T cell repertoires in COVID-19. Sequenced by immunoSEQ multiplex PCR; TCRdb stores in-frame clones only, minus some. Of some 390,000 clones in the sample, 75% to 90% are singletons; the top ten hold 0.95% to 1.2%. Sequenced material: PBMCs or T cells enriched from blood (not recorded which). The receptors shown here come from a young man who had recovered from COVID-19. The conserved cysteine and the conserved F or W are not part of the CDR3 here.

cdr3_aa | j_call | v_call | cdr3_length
ASSSKQGHTEAF | TRBJ1-1 | TRBV5-1 | 12
ASSQTSGDRGNIQY | TRBJ2-4 | TRBV23-1 | 14
ASSFSGSEQY | TRBJ2-7 | TRBV13 | 10
ASSLEAGESYGYT | TRBJ1-2 | TRBV7-9 | 13
ATGRGSGETQY | TRBJ2-5 | TRBV24-1 | 11
ASTGFPGTTDGYT | TRBJ1-2 | TRBV19 | 13
ASRATWVAGSTDTQY | TRBJ2-3 | TRBV7-2 | 15
ASSGSAAASYNEQF | TRBJ2-1 | TRBV9 | 14
ASSPDAGRTDTQY | TRBJ2-3 | TRBV5-1 | 13
ASSEKGAGEQY | TRBJ2-7 | TRBV2 | 11
ASTRDSTIGNQPQH | TRBJ1-5 | TRBV19 | 14
ATSSGPTNEKLF | TRBJ1-4 | TRBV24-1 | 12
ASSLAKQTLYGYT | TRBJ1-2 | TRBV7-9 | 13
ASGLTGGNTEAF | TRBJ1-1 | TRBV28 | 12
ASRGQGAVWSNQPQH | TRBJ1-5 | TRBV19 | 15
ASSPHSDEQY | TRBJ2-7 | TRBV3-1/TRBV3-2 | 10
ASSMSGDTWRNQPQH | TRBJ1-5 | TRBV21-1 | 15
ASSLGRGASTEQF | TRBJ2-1 | TRBV19 | 13
ASSLDQRRHTEAF | TRBJ1-1 | TRBV7-9 | 13
ASSLERGHGGYT | TRBJ1-2 | TRBV5-5 | 12
ASSILGELLAGELF | TRBJ2-2 | TRBV19 | 14
ATSRDAGMVGNTIY | TRBJ1-3 | TRBV15 | 14
ASSTGQENNEQF | TRBJ2-1 | TRBV11-2 | 12
ASGSTSGHEQY | TRBJ2-7 | TRBV7-9 | 11
ASSLVPVQGYT | TRBJ1-2 | TRBV5-5 | 11
AISEGTSGNLGEQY | TRBJ2-7 | TRBV10-3 | 14
ASSQTATFNEKLF | TRBJ1-4 | TRBV28 | 13
ASSQEVTGGFQPQH | TRBJ1-5 | TRBV4-2 | 14
ASSVSSPGPLC | TRBJ2-7 | TRBV9 | 11
ASSLTVRQAAYEQY | TRBJ2-7 | TRBV28 | 14
ASGLVRRAGDYGYT | TRBJ1-2 | TRBV12-5 | 14
AINPTGRGSYEQY | TRBJ2-7 | TRBV10-3 | 13
ASSLEAGGRRYTEAF | TRBJ1-1 | TRBV7-2 | 15
AISDSGRAGNEQF | TRBJ2-1 | TRBV10-3 | 13
SVVSGTDYGYT | TRBJ1-2 | TRBV29-1 | 11
ASSSRRGEQY | TRBJ2-7 | TRBV28 | 10